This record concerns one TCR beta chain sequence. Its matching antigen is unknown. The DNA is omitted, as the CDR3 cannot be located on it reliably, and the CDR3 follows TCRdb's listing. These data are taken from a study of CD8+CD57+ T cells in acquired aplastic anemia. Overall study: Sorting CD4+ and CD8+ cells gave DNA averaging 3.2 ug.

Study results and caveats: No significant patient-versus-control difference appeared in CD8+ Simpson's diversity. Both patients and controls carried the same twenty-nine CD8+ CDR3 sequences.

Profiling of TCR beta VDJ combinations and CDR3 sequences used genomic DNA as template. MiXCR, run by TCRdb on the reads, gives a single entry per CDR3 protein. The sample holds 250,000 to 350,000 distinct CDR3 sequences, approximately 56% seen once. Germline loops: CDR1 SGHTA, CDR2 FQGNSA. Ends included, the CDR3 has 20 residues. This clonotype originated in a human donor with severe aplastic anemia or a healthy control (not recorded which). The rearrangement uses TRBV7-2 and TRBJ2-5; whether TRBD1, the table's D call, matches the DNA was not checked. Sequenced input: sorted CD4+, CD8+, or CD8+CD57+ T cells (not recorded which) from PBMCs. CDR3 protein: CASSFGGNYGYTFGSGTQYF.